The 3 T cell receptor beta chains reported below all come from one sample, sequenced in a study of cytomegalovirus exposure and HLA in healthy donors. PCR primers comprised 60 Vbeta and 13 Jbeta primers. Only in-frame clones appear in the TCRdb table, and some are missing; sequencing was by immunoSEQ multiplex PCR. The sample records approximately 120,000 clones, around 70% being singletons. The sample comprised PBMCs. The receptors here all came from a woman in her seventies in good health and CMV-seropositive.

This clone was picked up a small number of times. The J gene is TRBJ2-7, the V gene TRBV2; D perhaps matches TRBD2 (5 bases). CDR1 SNHLY and CDR2 FYNNEI come from the germline V gene. With 6 bases removed from V and 2 bases from J, the gap between germline ends came to 17 bases. The CDR3 spans 15 residues. The CDR3 is CASRVEGALTYEQYF. CDR3 sequence (DNA): TGTGCCAGCAGGGTAGAGGGAGCCTTAACCTACGAGCAGTACTTC.

J is TRBJ1-1 and V is TRBV7-8; D is unclear. Germline V CDR1 and CDR2: SGHVS, FQNEAQ. V lost 0 bases and J 9 bases, leaving 17 bases between the germline ends. The CDR3 length is 15 residues. CDR3 protein: CASSLAPPIPQKAFF. CDR3 nucleotide sequence: TGTGCCAGCAGCTTAGCACCGCCCATCCCACAAAAAGCTTTCTTT. The full variable domain, in which reference TRBV7-8 and TRBJ1-1 provide the parts outside the CDR3, is GAGVSQSPRYKVAKRGQDVALRCDPISGHVSLFWYQQALGQGPEFLTYFQNEAQLDKSGLPSDRFFAERPEGSVSTLKIQRTQQEDSAVYLCASSLAPPIPQKAFFGQGTRLTVV.

This rearrangement joins TRBV7-9 to TRBJ2-1; TRBD2 aligns across 12 bases. Germline-derived CDR1 and CDR2 are SEHNR and FQNEAQ (reference sequence). Unmatched junction bases numbered 11, after V lost 6 bases and J lost 8 bases. The CDR3 contains 16 residues. In DNA form, the CDR3 reads TGTGCCAGCAGGCCGACTAGCGGGGGCCCAATGGATGAGCAGTTCTTC. Translation: CASRPTSGGPMDEQFF.